The rows below give T cell receptor beta chains drawn from one sample of a study of vaccination and CD4 T cells after COVID-19. TCRdb reanalysed the PCR reads using MiXCR and keeps one entry per CDR3 protein. The table lists some 16,000 distinct CDR3 sequences, approximately 52% of them singletons. These receptors have no known antigen. Sequencing used CD4+ T cells from blood, cultured in vitro. The receptors derive from a human donor who had recovered from COVID-19. CDR3s include the opening cysteine and the closing phenylalanine or tryptophan. D genes are given only for firm matches. Size values are once, few and many counts, or a class for expanded clones, and some rows have none.

. . TRBJ1-2 14 TRBV19 CASSRAPPAFGYTF TGTGCCAGTAGTCGCGCTCCTCCTGCTTTTGGCTACACCTTC
. . TRBJ1-6 14 TRBV12-3/TRBV12-4 CASSAGFSRSPLHF TGTGCCAGCAGCGCCGGATTTTCTCGGTCACCCCTCCACTTT
. TRBD1 TRBJ1-6 13 TRBV12-3/TRBV12-4 CASSGTGNSPLHF TGTGCCAGTTCCGGGACAGGAAATTCACCCCTCCACTTT
. TRBD2 TRBJ2-7 14 TRBV20-1 CSASPSGGPYEQYF TGCAGTGCTAGTCCTAGCGGGGGCCCCTACGAGCAGTACTTC
. . TRBJ2-7 16 TRBV6-2/TRBV6-3 CASSFLTPTGGGEQYF TGTGCCAGCAGTTTTCTTACCCCGACAGGTGGGGGCGAGCAGTACTTC
. TRBD1 TRBJ2-3 16 TRBV7-2 CASSNDPKGQTDTQYF TGTGCCAGCAGCAACGACCCAAAGGGACAGACAGATACGCAGTATTTT
. TRBD2 TRBJ2-5 18 TRBV6-2/TRBV6-3 CASSLRLAGGPYQETQYF TGTGCCAGCAGTTTGAGACTAGCGGGGGGGCCTTACCAAGAGACCCAGTACTTC
. . TRBJ1-5 17 TRBV7-8 CASSPLWGGYSNQPQHF TGTGCCAGCAGCCCCCTTTGGGGGGGATATAGCAATCAGCCCCAGCATTTT
. . TRBJ1-5 13 TRBV20-1 CSAREGSGQPQHF TGCAGTGCTAGAGAAGGGAGCGGTCAGCCCCAGCATTTT
. TRBD1 TRBJ2-7 12 TRBV14 CASSHSGGEQYF TGTGCCAGCAGCCATTCAGGGGGTGAGCAGTACTTC
. . TRBJ2-3 14 TRBV7-2 CASSLAGATDTQYF TGTGCCAGCAGCTTAGCGGGGGCAACAGATACGCAGTATTTT
. . TRBJ1-3 17 TRBV7-2 CASSLNPLATSGNTIYF TGTGCCAGCAGCTTAAACCCCCTGGCAACCTCTGGAAACACCATATATTTT
. TRBD1 TRBJ2-3 15 TRBV7-8 CASSLGGQGGDTQYF TGTGCCAGCAGCTTAGGGGGACAGGGAGGAGATACGCAGTATTTT
. TRBD2 TRBJ2-7 14 TRBV7-9 CASSLASGRSEQYF TGTGCCAGCAGCCTAGCTAGCGGGAGGAGCGAGCAGTACTTC
once . TRBJ1-1 14 TRBV19 CASNMDPQRTEAFF TGTGCCAGTAATATGGACCCCCAGAGAACTGAAGCTTTCTTT
. . TRBJ2-1 13 TRBV6-2/TRBV6-3 CASSDSVYNEQFF TGTGCCAGCAGTGATAGCGTATACAATGAGCAGTTCTTC
. . TRBJ2-2 14 TRBV12-3/TRBV12-4 CASSFQGGTGELFF TGTGCCAGCAGTTTCCAGGGTGGTACCGGGGAGCTGTTTTTT
. . TRBJ2-5 11 TRBV7-2 CASSPGETQYF TGTGCCAGCAGCCCGGGGGAGACCCAGTACTTC
. TRBD2 TRBJ2-1 17 TRBV6-5 CASSSLAGGSSYNEQFF TGTGCCAGCAGTTCCCTAGCGGGAGGTTCTTCCTACAATGAGCAGTTCTTC
. . TRBJ2-3 15 TRBV7-9 CASSRGAGSTDTQYF TGTGCCAGCAGCCGAGGGGCAGGAAGCACAGATACGCAGTATTTT
. . TRBJ1-1 14 TRBV20-1 CSARNQGLYTEAFF TGCAGTGCTAGAAACCAGGGATTGTACACTGAAGCTTTCTTT
. TRBD2 TRBJ2-3 16 TRBV7-6 CASSSLTSGGSDTQYF TGTGCCAGCAGCTCTCTGACTAGCGGGGGTTCAGATACGCAGTATTTT
. . TRBJ2-7 14 TRBV6-5 CASSSTDRSYEQYF TGTGCCAGCAGTTCAACCGACAGGTCCTACGAGCAGTACTTC
. . TRBJ1-2 14 TRBV6-1 CASSMRTPNYGYTF TGTGCCAGCAGTATGCGGACACCTAACTATGGCTACACCTTC
. . TRBJ1-3 14 TRBV29-1 CSVAGLNSGNTIYF TGCAGCGTGGCGGGACTCAACTCTGGAAACACCATATATTTT
few . TRBJ2-1 14 TRBV7-6 CASSSPIGLNEQFF TGTGCCAGCAGCTCACCGATCGGACTGAATGAGCAGTTCTTC
. . TRBJ2-7 14 TRBV7-2 CASSSRTSTYEQYF TGTGCCAGCAGCTCCAGGACATCCACCTACGAGCAGTACTTC
. . TRBJ2-5 15 TRBV5-4 CASSLGMGGQETQYF TGTGCCAGCAGCTTGGGTATGGGCGGCCAAGAGACCCAGTACTTC